The clone carrying this TCR beta chain appeared a few times. The data were obtained in a study of T cells in Graves' hyperthyroidism and ophthalmopathy. The CDR3 regions of TCR beta were amplified from RNA transcripts. The HTBI primer set drove a first-round RT-PCR of the TCR CDR3. TCRdb called the multiplex PCR reads again in MiXCR, with one record for every CDR3 protein. Counted here are approximately 150,000 distinct CDR3 sequences, roughly 10% occurring once; the ten biggest clones make up less than 25%. The V gene end was trimmed by 4 bases and the J gene end by 7 bases; junction bases not matched to a gene: 3. The CDR3 runs 15 residues. The V gene's germline CDR1 is LNHNV and CDR2 YYDKDF (reference sequence).

This TCR came from a woman under 30 with Graves' hyperthyroidism that later progressed to Graves' ophthalmopathy. The chain joins TRBV15 to TRBJ2-1; 14 nucleotides match TRBD2. What was sequenced was blood. CDR3 protein: CATSNGTSGSNEQFF. CDR3 sequence (DNA): TGTGCCACCAGCAACGGGACTAGCGGGAGTAATGAGCAGTTCTTC.